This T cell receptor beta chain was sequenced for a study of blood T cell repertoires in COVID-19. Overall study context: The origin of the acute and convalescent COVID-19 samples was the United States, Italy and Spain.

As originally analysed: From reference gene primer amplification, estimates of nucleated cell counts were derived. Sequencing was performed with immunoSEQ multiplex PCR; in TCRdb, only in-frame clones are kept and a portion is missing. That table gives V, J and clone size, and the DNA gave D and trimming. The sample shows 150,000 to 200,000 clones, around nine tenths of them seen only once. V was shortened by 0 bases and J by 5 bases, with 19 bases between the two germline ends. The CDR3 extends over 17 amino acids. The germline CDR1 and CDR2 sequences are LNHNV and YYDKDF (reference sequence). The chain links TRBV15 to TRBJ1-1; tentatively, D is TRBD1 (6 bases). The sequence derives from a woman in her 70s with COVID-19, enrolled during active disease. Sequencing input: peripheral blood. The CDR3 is CATSRDPPTGQDTEAFF. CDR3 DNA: TGTGCCACCAGCAGAGATCCACCGACAGGCCAAGATACTGAAGCTTTCTTT.